The clone carrying this T cell receptor beta chain was recorded a few times. What it recognizes is unknown. This CDR3 has 16 amino acids. Trimming took off 5 bases at V and 0 bases at J, with 16 bases between the two ends. The germline gives CDR1 SGHTA, CDR2 FQGNSA. Likely unrecorded immune exposures existed in these nominally healthy donors. The sample is drawn from a study of cytomegalovirus exposure and HLA in healthy donors. Study-wide results and limits: Owing to their indistinguishability, certain V segments, notably TRBV6-2 and TRBV6-3, were excluded. Association of a missense DCLRE1C variant with TCR beta V- and J-gene trimming was reported in a later analysis. HLA restriction was apparent for most CMV-associated TCR beta chains in a later analysis.

It was with 60 Vbeta and 13 Jbeta primers that the PCR ran. The repertoire was sequenced with immunoSEQ multiplex PCR; TCRdb's copy has only in-frame clones and lacks some. The repertoire holds approximately 220,000 clones, with 60% to 80% as singletons. The chain employs TRBV7-2 and TRBJ2-5; weak D call: TRBD2 (7 bases). Sequencing was carried out using PBMCs. This TCR was recovered from a man younger than 35 in good health and CMV-seronegative. CDR3 DNA: TGTGCCAGCAGCCCAGGGCGGGGGCCGTACCAAGAGACCCAGTACTTC. Translated, it gives CASSPGRGPYQETQYF.